The source of this T cell receptor (beta chain) is a study of shared clonotypes between healthy human individuals. TCRdb's copy holds only in-frame clones and misses some; the assay was immunoSEQ multiplex PCR. The profile shows about 340,000 clones, around 79% of them singletons. Trimming at V came to 2 bases and at J to 12 bases, leaving 7 bases not matched to a gene. The CDR3 sequence is 15 residues long. Per germline, CDR1 WNHNN and CDR2 SYGVQD (reference sequence). The chain joins TRBV10-1 to TRBJ2-1; TRBD2 matches at 13 bases. The sequencing sample was made of memory CD4+ T cells sorted from blood. The subset was: CD45RA-negative fraction. This sequence was found in a man aged 25-40 years in good health. CDR3 nucleotides: TGCGCCAGCAGTGAGGGAGGACTAGCGGGAGTTGTGCAGTTCTTC. This translates into CASSEGGLAGVVQFF.